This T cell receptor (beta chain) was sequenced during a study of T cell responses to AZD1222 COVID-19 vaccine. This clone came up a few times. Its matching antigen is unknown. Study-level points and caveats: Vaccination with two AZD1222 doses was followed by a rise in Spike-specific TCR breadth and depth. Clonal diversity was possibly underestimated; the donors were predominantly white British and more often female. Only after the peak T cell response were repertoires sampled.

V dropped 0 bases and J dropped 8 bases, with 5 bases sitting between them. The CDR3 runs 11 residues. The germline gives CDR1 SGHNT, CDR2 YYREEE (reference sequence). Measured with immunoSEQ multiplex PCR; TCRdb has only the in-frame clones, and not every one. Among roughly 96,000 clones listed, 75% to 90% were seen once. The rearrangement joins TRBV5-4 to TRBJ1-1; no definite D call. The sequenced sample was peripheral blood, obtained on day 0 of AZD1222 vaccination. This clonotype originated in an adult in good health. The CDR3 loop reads CASSLGLEAFF. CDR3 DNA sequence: TGTGCCAGCAGCTTGGGGCTCGAAGCTTTCTTT.